Following are 23 T cell receptor beta chains from one sample sequenced in a study of TIL therapy for anti-PD-1-resistant metastatic lung cancer. As to time point: pre-treatment sample, taken before nivolumab and TIL therapy. Sequencing used immunoSEQ v3. The repertoire was sequenced with immunoSEQ multiplex PCR; TCRdb's copy has only in-frame clones and lacks some. The repertoire consists of some 57,000 clones, with around nine tenths occurring once and the leading ten covering just over 2.5%. Sequencing was performed on blood, taken at baseline. Every receptor here comes from a person between 25 and 79 years old with non-small cell lung cancer.

V is TRBV5-1 and J is TRBJ2-4; TRBD2 might be the D (6 bases). Germline V gene lookup returns CDR1 SGHRS and CDR2 YFSETQ. Trimming pared 4 bases from V and 0 bases from J, leaving 17 bases between. There are 17 residues in the CDR3. The CDR3: CASSAGLIPEAKNIQYF. The CDR3 nucleotides read TGCGCCAGCAGCGCGGGACTCATCCCCGAAGCCAAAAACATTCAGTACTTC.

This sequence joins TRBV5-1 and TRBJ1-2; D not certain. V was pared by 0 bases and J by 7 bases, with 10 bases between. Germline V gene data show CDR1 as SGHRS and CDR2 as YFSETQ. The CDR3 contains 13 residues. CDR3 residues: CASSLETSSGYTF. Here the CDR3 DNA reads TGCGCCAGCAGCTTGGAGACATCGTCTGGCTACACCTTC.

The chain links TRBV2 to TRBJ2-2; TRBD2 aligns across 10 bases. V trimming: 6 bases; J trimming: 6 bases; junction bases outside the gene matches: 7. The CDR3 runs 15 residues. Per the germline V gene, CDR1 is SNHLY and CDR2 is FYNNEI. The CDR3 nucleotides are TGTGCCAGCAGGAACCAGCGGGGGGGCCCCGGGGAGCTGTTTTTT. Amino acid sequence: CASRNQRGGPGELFF.

CDR3 protein: CASMGSGETYEQYF. CDR3 bases: TGTGCCAGCATGGGTAGCGGGGAGACCTACGAGCAGTACTTC. The genes are TRBV28 and TRBJ2-7, with 8 bases aligning to TRBD2. Germline V gene data show CDR1 as MDHEN and CDR2 as SYDVKM. The CDR3 covers 14 residues. V shed 7 bases, J shed 2 bases, and the junction held 7 bases outside the gene matches.

This chain uses TRBV6-1 with TRBJ2-7; D not resolved. The V gene lost 2 bases and the J gene lost 2 bases, with 4 bases spanning the gap. This CDR3 is 12 amino acids long. Germline CDR1 MNHNS, CDR2 SASEGT. The DNA of the CDR3 is TGTGCCAGCAGTGAAATGACCTACGAGCAGTACTTC. It yields the protein CASSEMTYEQYF.

The chain links TRBV7-9 to TRBJ2-2; tentative D call: TRBD2 (6 bases). V lost 7 bases, J lost 5 bases, and 23 bases lay in between. The germline V gene encodes CDR1 SEHNR and CDR2 FQNEAQ (reference sequence). The CDR3 is 17 amino acids. The CDR3 sequence: CASKPRDLPGRTGELFF. The CDR3 coding sequence is TGTGCCAGCAAACCCAGGGACTTGCCGGGGAGAACCGGGGAGCTGTTTTTT.

With regard to this clone: Different DNA sequences within this sample yield the same CDR3. The chain uses TRBV27 and TRBJ1-6; the match to TRBD1 covers 9 bases. The CDR3 length is 15 residues. Germline V gene sequence: CDR1 MNHEY, CDR2 SMNVEV (reference sequence). V shed 6 bases, J shed 6 bases, and the junction held 6 bases outside the gene matches. The CDR3 loop is CASSTDRGGNSPLHF. DNA for the CDR3: TGTGCCAGCAGCACGGACAGGGGAGGTAATTCACCCCTCCACTTT.

Concerning this clone: Relative to the germline gene, one junction end is altered; a read error may explain this. The chain is built from TRBV7-9 and TRBJ2-1; the D gene is possibly TRBD1 (5 bases). Per germline, CDR1 SEHNR and CDR2 FQNEAQ (reference sequence). The CDR3 contains 14 residues. The CDR3 nucleotides read TGTGCCAGCAGCTTACCCGGCAGGGCTCTAAGTAAGGTCTTC. The encoded protein is CASSLPGRALSKVF. Full variable domain (rest looked up from reference TRBV7-9 and TRBJ2-1): DTGVSQNPRHKITKRGQNVTFRCDPISEHNRLYWYRQTLGQGPEFLTYFQNEAQLEKSRLLSDRFSAERPKGSFSTLEIQRTEQGDSAMYLCASSLPGRALSKVFGPGTRLTVL.

This chain links TRBV7-2 with TRBJ1-1, with D hard to call. Germline V gives CDR1 SGHTA, CDR2 FQGNSA. V was cut by 3 bases and J by 8 bases, with 13 bases left in between. The CDR3 totals 13 residues. The CDR3 loop is CASSFSFPGEAFF. In DNA form, the CDR3 reads TGTGCCAGCAGCTTTAGTTTTCCGGGGGAAGCTTTCTTT.

The chain uses TRBV7-9 and TRBJ1-1, with 7 positions matching TRBD1. Germline V gene sequence: CDR1 SEHNR, CDR2 FQNEAQ (reference sequence). The CDR3 runs to 14 residues. Germline trimming cut 1 base from V and 4 bases from J; bases unmatched to any gene: 3. CDR3: CASSLEGASTEAFF. The DNA of the CDR3 is TGTGCCAGCAGCTTAGAGGGGGCTAGCACTGAAGCTTTCTTT.

The V and J genes are TRBV10-3 and TRBJ2-7, with unresolved D. CDR3 size: 14 residues. Trimming left V 0 bases short and J 3 bases short, with 9 bases between. Per the germline V gene, CDR1 is ENHRY and CDR2 is SYGVKD. Here the CDR3 DNA reads TGTGCCATCAGTGAGTCGGCAGGTAGCTACGAGCAGTACTTC. It specifies CAISESAGSYEQYF.

The chain links TRBV6-6 to TRBJ2-5; 9 bases fit TRBD1. V dropped 2 bases and J dropped 5; count of bases not matched to a gene: 3. The V gene's germline CDR1 is MNHNY and CDR2 SVGAGI (reference sequence). The CDR3 extends over 14 amino acids. The CDR3 here is CASSYTTGGETQYF. DNA of the CDR3: TGTGCCAGCAGTTACACGACAGGGGGTGAGACCCAGTACTTC.

Only one count was recorded for this clone. The V and J genes are TRBV18 and TRBJ1-5, with D possibly TRBD1 on 6 matching bases. V was cut by 0 bases and J by 7 bases, with 13 bases left in between. This CDR3 contains 15 residues. The germline V gene has CDR1 KGHSH and CDR2 LQKENI. CDR3 in DNA: TGTGCCAGCTCACCACCGTCAGGGGACTTACAGCCCCAGCATTTT. As protein: CASSPPSGDLQPQHF.

V and J are TRBV29-1 and TRBJ1-2, with no clear D. The length of the CDR3 is 12 residues. Trimming cost V 6 bases and J 2 bases, with 10 bases left between them. Germline CDR1 reads SQVTM; CDR2 reads ANQGSEA. CDR3 in DNA: TGCAGCGTCAGCCCCACGAACTATGGCTACACCTTC. Translated: CSVSPTNYGYTF.

This clone was detected once. The chain carries TRBV5-1 and TRBJ1-2; no clear D gene. CDR3 size: 14 residues. Germline V CDR1 and CDR2: SGHRS, YFSETQ. Trimming shortened V by 3 bases and J by 4 bases, and 13 bases separated the two germline ends. CDR3 DNA sequence: TGCGCCAGCAGCTCCCGGGCCGAAGTCTATGGCTACACCTTC. Its translation: CASSSRAEVYGYTF.

Points on this clone: The junction departs from germline at one end; a sequencing error may be responsible. This chain uses TRBV30 with TRBJ1-2; no clear D gene. The length of the CDR3 is 12 residues. Germline V gives CDR1 GTSNPN, CDR2 SVGIG (reference sequence). CDR3 in DNA: TGTGCCTGGGGGGTAACGCCTCAGGACGGATACTTC. Its protein is CAWGVTPQDGYF.

This chain links TRBV19 with TRBJ1-2; D might be TRBD1 (5 bases). Per the germline V gene, CDR1 is LNHDA and CDR2 is SQIVND (reference sequence). Trimming shortened V by 10 bases and J by 3 bases, and 24 bases separated the two germline ends. The CDR3 length is 16 residues. The CDR3 is CATEPGTEYPDYGYTF. CDR3 nucleotides: TGTGCCACCGAGCCCGGGACGGAATACCCTGACTATGGCTACACCTTC.

The V gene is TRBV2, the J gene TRBJ1-2; the D is unclear. Germline CDR1 and CDR2: SNHLY and FYNNEI. The V end was cut by 5 bases, the J end by 4 bases, with 5 bases between. The CDR3 consists of 11 residues. The CDR3 region is CASSQAYGYTF. CDR3 bases: TGTGCCAGCAGTCAGGCCTATGGCTACACCTTC.

J is TRBJ2-1 and V is TRBV27; tentatively, D is TRBD2 (6 bases). The CDR3 covers 15 residues. Germline V gene sequence: CDR1 MNHEY, CDR2 SMNVEV (reference sequence). V lost 10 bases and J 4 bases, leaving 20 bases between the germline ends. The CDR3 spells CATKTHTSSYNEQFF. The DNA for the CDR3 is TGTGCCACCAAGACCCATACTAGCAGTTACAATGAGCAGTTCTTC.

The chain carries TRBV15 and TRBJ2-1, with 9 bases fitting TRBD1. CDR3 length equals 13 residues. Germline V CDR1 and CDR2: LNHNV, YYDKDF (reference sequence). J gave up 9 bases and V 8 bases, and 8 bases lay outside the gene matches. The CDR3 region has the DNA TGTGCCACCCGGGACAGGGAGGGGGCTGAGCAGTTCTTC. Translated, it gives CATRDREGAEQFF.

This rearrangement joins TRBV24-1 to TRBJ2-1; D is unresolved. V shed 0 bases and J shed 10 bases, with 15 bases lying between them. This CDR3 is built from 15 residues. Germline assignment: CDR1 KGHDR and CDR2 SFDVKD. CDR3 in amino acids: CATSDLGRDFREQFF. CDR3 nucleotides: TGTGCCACCAGTGATTTGGGTCGAGACTTCAGGGAGCAGTTCTTC.

The rearrangement joins TRBV5-6 to TRBJ1-1; no firm D call. Between the trimmed V and J ends, which lost 0 bases and 0 bases, there was a span of 18 bases. The germline V gene has CDR1 SGHDT and CDR2 YYEEEE. The CDR3 sequence is 18 residues long. This chain's CDR3 is CASSLGFGLDGMNTEAFF. CDR3 in DNA: TGTGCCAGCAGCTTGGGGTTTGGGCTAGATGGTATGAACACTGAAGCTTTCTTT.

This chain links TRBV7-9 with TRBJ2-7, with TRBD1 matching over 8 bases. Germline trimming cut 0 bases from V and 1 base from J; bases unmatched to any gene: 8. The CDR3 is made up of 17 amino acids. Germline loops: CDR1 SEHNR, CDR2 FQNEAQ (reference sequence). CDR3 residues: CASSLATGTGFSYEQYF. The CDR3 bases are TGTGCCAGCAGCTTAGCGACCGGGACAGGCTTTTCCTACGAGCAGTACTTC.